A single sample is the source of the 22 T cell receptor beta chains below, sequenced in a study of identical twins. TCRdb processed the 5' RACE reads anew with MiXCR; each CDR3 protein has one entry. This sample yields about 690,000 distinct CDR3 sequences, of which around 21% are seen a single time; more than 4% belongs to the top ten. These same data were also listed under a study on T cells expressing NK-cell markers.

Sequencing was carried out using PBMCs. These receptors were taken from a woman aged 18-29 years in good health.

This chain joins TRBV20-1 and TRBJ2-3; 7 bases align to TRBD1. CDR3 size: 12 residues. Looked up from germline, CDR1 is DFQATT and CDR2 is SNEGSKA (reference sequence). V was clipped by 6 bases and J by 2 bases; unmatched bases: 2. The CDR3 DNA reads TGCAGTGCCAGGGGGACCACAGATACGCAGTATTTT. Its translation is CSARGTTDTQYF.

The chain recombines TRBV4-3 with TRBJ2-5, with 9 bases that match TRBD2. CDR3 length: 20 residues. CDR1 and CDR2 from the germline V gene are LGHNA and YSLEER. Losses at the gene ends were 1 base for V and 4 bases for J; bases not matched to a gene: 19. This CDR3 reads CASSQVELAGPRRYGETQYF. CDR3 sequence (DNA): TGCGCCAGCAGCCAAGTCGAGCTAGCGGGACCCCGGAGATACGGAGAGACCCAGTACTTC.

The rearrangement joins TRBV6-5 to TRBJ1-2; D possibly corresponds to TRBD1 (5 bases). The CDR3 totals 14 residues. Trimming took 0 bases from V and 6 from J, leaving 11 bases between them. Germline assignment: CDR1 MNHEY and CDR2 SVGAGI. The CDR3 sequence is CASSYSTGSDGYTF. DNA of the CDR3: TGTGCCAGCAGTTACTCCACAGGTTCCGATGGCTACACCTTC.

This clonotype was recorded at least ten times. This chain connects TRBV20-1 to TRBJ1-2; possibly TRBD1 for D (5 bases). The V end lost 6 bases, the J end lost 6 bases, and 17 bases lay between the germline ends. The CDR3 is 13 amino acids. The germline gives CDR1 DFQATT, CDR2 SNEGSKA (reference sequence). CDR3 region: CSAPNTRRDGYTF. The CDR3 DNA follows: TGCAGTGCCCCAAATACACGCAGGGATGGCTACACCTTC.

The CDR3 sequence is CASSFPGQPTSYNEQFF. The CDR3 DNA reads TGTGCCAGCAGCTTTCCCGGACAGCCGACGAGCTACAATGAGCAGTTCTTC. This chain links TRBV7-9 with TRBJ2-1, with a weak D call TRBD1 (6 bases). The germline gives CDR1 SEHNR, CDR2 FQNEAQ (reference sequence). The length of the CDR3 is 17 residues. V was clipped by 3 bases and J by 3 bases, with 18 bases between them.

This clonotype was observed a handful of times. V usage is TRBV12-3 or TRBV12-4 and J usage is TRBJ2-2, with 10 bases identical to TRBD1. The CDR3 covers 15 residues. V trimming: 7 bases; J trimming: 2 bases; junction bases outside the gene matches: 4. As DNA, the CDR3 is TGTGCCAGCACCGGGGACAGGGGCAACACCGGGGAGCTGTTTTTT. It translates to CASTGDRGNTGELFF.

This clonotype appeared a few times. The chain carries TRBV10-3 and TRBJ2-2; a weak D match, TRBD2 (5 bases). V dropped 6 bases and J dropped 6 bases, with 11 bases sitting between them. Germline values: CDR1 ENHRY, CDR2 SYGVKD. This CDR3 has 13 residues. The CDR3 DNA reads TGTGCCATCAGGGACCCTAGCCCCGGGGAGCTGTTTTTT. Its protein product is CAIRDPSPGELFF.

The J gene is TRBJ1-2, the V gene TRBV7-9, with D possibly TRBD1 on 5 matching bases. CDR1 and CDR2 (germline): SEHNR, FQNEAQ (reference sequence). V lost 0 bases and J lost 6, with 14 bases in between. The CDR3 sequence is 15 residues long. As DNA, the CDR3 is TGTGCCAGCAGCTTAGCGGGTCTCAGGGTCGATGGCTACACCTTC. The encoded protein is CASSLAGLRVDGYTF. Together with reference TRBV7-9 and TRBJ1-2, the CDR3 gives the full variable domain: DTGVSQNPRHKITKRGQNVTFRCDPISEHNRLYWYRQTLGQGPEFLTYFQNEAQLEKSRLLSDRFSAERPKGSFSTLEIQRTEQGDSAMYLCASSLAGLRVDGYTFGSGTRLTVV.

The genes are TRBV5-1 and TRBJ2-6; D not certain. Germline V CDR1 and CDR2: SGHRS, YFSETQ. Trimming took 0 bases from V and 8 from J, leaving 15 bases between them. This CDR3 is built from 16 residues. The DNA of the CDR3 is TGCGCCAGCAGCTTGGAACGGCTAGAAATTACCAACGTCCTGACTTTC. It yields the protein CASSLERLEITNVLTF.

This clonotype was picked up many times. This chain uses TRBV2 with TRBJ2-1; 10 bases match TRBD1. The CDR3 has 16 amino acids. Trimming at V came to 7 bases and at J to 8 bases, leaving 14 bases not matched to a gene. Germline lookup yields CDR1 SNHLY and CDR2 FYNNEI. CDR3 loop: CASNQRDRGRYYEQFF. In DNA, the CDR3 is TGTGCCAGCAACCAGAGGGACAGGGGAAGGTATTATGAGCAGTTCTTC.

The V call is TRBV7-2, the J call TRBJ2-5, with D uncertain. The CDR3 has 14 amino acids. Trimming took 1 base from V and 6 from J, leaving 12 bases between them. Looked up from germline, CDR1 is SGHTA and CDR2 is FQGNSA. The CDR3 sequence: CASSLEVSRKTQYF. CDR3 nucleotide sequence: TGTGCCAGCAGCTTAGAGGTTAGCAGGAAGACCCAGTACTTC.

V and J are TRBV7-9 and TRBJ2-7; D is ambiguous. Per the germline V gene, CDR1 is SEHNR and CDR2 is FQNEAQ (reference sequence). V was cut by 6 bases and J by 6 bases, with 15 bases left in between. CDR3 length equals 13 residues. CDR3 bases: TGTGCCAGCAGAGAACGGGTACAAGGCGAGCAGTACTTC. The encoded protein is CASRERVQGEQYF.

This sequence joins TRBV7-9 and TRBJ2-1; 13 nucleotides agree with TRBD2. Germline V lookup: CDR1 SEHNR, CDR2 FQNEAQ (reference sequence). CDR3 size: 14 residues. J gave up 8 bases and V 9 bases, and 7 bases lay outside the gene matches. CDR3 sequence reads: CASTGTSGAYEQFF. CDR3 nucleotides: TGTGCCAGTACGGGGACTAGCGGGGCCTATGAGCAGTTCTTC.

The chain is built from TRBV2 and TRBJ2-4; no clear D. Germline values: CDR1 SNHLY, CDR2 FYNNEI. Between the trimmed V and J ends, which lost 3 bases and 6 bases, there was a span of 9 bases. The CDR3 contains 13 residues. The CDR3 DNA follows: TGTGCCAGCAGTGATGACCACAGAAACATTCAGTACTTC. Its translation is CASSDDHRNIQYF.

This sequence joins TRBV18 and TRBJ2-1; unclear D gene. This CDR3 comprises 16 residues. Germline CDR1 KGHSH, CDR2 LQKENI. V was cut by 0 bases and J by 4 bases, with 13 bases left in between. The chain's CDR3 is CASSPPSGNHYNEQFF. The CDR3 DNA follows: TGTGCCAGCTCACCACCGTCTGGGAACCATTACAATGAGCAGTTCTTC.

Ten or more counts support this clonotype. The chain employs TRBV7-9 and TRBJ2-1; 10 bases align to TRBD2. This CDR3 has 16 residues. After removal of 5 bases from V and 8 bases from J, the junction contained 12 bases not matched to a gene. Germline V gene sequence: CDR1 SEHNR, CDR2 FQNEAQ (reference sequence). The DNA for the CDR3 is TGTGCCAGCAGCCCAGGGGCTAGCGGGAGAGTCTATGAGCAGTTCTTC. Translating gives CASSPGASGRVYEQFF. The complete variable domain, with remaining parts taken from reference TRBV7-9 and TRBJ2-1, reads DTGVSQNPRHKITKRGQNVTFRCDPISEHNRLYWYRQTLGQGPEFLTYFQNEAQLEKSRLLSDRFSAERPKGSFSTLEIQRTEQGDSAMYLCASSPGASGRVYEQFFGPGTRLTVL.

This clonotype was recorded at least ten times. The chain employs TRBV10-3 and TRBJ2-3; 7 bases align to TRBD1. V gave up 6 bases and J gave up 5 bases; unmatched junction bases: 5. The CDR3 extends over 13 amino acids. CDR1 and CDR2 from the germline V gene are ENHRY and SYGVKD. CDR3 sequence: CAISVDRVDTQYF. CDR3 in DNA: TGTGCCATCAGCGTAGACAGGGTAGATACGCAGTATTTT.

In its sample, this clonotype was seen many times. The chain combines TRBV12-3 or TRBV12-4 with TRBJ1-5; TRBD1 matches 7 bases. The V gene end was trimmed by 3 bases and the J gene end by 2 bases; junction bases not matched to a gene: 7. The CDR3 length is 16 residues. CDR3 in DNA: TGTGCCAGCAGTTTTAAGGGCAGGGGGGGCAATCAGCCCCAGCATTTT. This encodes CASSFKGRGGNQPQHF.

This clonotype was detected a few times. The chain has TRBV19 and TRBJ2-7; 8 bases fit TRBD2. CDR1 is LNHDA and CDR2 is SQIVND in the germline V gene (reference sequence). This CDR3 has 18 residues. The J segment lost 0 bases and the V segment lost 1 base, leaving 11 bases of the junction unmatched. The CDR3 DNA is TGTGCCAGTAGTATAGTTGCTGTAACGAGCGGGAGCTCCTACGAGCAGTACTTC. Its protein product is CASSIVAVTSGSSYEQYF.

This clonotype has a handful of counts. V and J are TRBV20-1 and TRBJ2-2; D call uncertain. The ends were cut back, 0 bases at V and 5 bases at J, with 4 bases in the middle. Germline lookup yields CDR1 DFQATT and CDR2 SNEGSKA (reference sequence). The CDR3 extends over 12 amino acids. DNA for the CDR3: TGCAGTGCTAGAGACAAGACCGGGGAGCTGTTTTTT. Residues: CSARDKTGELFF.

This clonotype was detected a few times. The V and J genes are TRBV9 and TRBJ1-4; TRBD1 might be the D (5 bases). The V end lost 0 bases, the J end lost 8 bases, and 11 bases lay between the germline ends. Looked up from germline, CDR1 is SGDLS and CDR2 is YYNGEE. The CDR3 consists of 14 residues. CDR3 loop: CASSVEGAGEKLFF. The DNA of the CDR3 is TGTGCCAGCAGCGTAGAAGGGGCGGGCGAAAAACTGTTTTTT.

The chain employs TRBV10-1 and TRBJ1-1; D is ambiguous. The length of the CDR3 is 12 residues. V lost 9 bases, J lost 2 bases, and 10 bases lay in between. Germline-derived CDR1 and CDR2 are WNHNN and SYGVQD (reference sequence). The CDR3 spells CARRRENTEAFF. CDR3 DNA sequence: TGCGCCAGGCGACGGGAAAACACTGAAGCTTTCTTT.